One and the same sample provided the 16 T cell receptor beta chains below, sequenced in a study of tumor-infiltrating lymphocytes in primary liver carcinoma. Production of TCR beta cDNA used roughly 500 ng total RNA together with a constant-region primer. Three rounds of nested multiplex PCR with slightly modified ARM-PCR produced TCR beta libraries. It was with TRBV1-TRBV30 forward primers and a C-beta reverse primer that the first two PCR rounds were run, at around 11 cycles each. Each CDR3 protein gets one entry after TCRdb re-called the multiplex PCR reads with MiXCR. This sample yields almost 200,000 distinct CDR3 sequences, of which approximately 65% are seen a single time; 5.5% to 9% belongs to the top ten. The researchers obtained blood RNA from unsorted whole blood and also extracted germline DNA. Sample: peripheral blood. These receptors all come from a woman aged 60-75 years with primary liver carcinoma and hepatitis B virus infection.

On this clonotype itself: The junction shows a germline mismatch at one end, possibly a read error. This chain joins TRBV11-3 and TRBJ2-6, with D perhaps given as TRBD1 or TRBD2 (5 bases each). Germline CDR1 is SGHNT and CDR2 is YENEEA. The CDR3 extends over 15 amino acids. The CDR3 DNA sequence: TGTGTCAGCAGCTCACGTCACTCCGGGGCCAACGTCATGACTTTC. Translation: CVSSSRHSGANVMTF.

This clonotype occurred once. The CDR3 end shows no conserved phenylalanine or tryptophan, and so a read error is likely. This chain joins TRBV11-2 and TRBJ1-5; possible D gene TRBD1, 5 bases. Germline loops: CDR1 SGHAT, CDR2 FQNNGV. The CDR3 consists of 15 residues. The chain's CDR3 is CTSSLAPRGDQPQHL. The CDR3 bases are TGTACCAGCAGCTTAGCCCCCCGGGGGGATCAGCCCCAGCATCTT.

With regard to this clonotype: This is likely a read error, given that the CDR3 carries no conserved phenylalanine or tryptophan at its end. This chain uses TRBV4-1 with TRBJ1-5; D uncertain. V was shortened by 1 base and J by 2 bases, with 9 bases between the two germline ends. The CDR3 has 15 residues. Germline loops: CDR1 MGHRA, CDR2 YSYEKL. The CDR3, as DNA: TGCGCCAGCAGCCAAGCAGTTCCCGGCAATCAGCCCCAGCATTTA. Translated: CASSQAVPGNQPQHL.

In its sample, this clonotype was seen many times. The chain joins TRBV11-2 to TRBJ2-5, with 9 bases matching TRBD2. Trimming at V came to 4 bases and at J to 1 base, leaving 10 bases not matched to a gene. The CDR3 spans 17 residues. CDR1 SGHAT and CDR2 FQNNGV come from the germline V gene. Here the CDR3 reads CASSSPSSGVPQETQYF. In nucleotides, the CDR3 is TGTGCCAGCAGCTCGCCGTCTAGCGGGGTTCCCCAAGAGACCCAGTACTTC.

The rearrangement links TRBV11-2 to TRBJ2-1; TRBD2 aligns across 13 bases. The length of the CDR3 is 17 residues. V lost 5 bases, J lost 9 bases, and 13 bases stayed unmatched. Looked up from germline, CDR1 is SGHAT and CDR2 is FQNNGV. The CDR3 here is CASSPTSGRRRNVEQFF. The CDR3 region has the DNA TGTGCCAGCAGCCCGACTAGCGGGAGGCGTCGAAATGTTGAGCAGTTCTTC.

This clonotype has a single count. V usage is TRBV29-1 and J usage is TRBJ1-1; D remains unclear. This CDR3 has 13 amino acids. From germline, CDR1 is SQVTM and CDR2 ANQGSEA. Trimming pared 6 bases from V and 4 bases from J, leaving 15 bases between. The CDR3 loop reads CSVGDMVGTEAFF. The CDR3 DNA sequence: TGCAGCGTGGGAGACATGGTGGGCACTGAAGCTTTCTTT.

This clonotype was observed a few times. This sequence may be a read error, since a much larger clone differs from it by one base. The V gene is TRBV6-5, the J gene TRBJ2-4, with D possibly TRBD2 on 5 matching bases. CDR1 is MNHEY, CDR2 SVGAGI, per germline. The CDR3 is 15 residues long. The chain's CDR3 is CTSSYSRGSGNIQYF. The CDR3 nucleotides read TGTACCAGCAGTTACTCTCGGGGATCGGGAAACATTCAGTACTTC.

Concerning this clonotype: A much larger clone sits a single nucleotide away, making a read error possible. The CDR3: CASTYRPVNEQFF. CDR3 in DNA: TGTGCCAGCACTTACCGGCCTGTCAATGAGCAGTTCTTC. J is TRBJ2-1 and V is TRBV6-6, with D unresolved. This CDR3 region has 13 residues. Germline V gene data show CDR1 as MNHNY and CDR2 as SVGAGI (reference sequence).

V is TRBV5-1 and J is TRBJ1-2, with 8 bases identical to TRBD1. The germline CDR1 and CDR2 sequences are SGHRS and YFSETQ. V dropped 2 bases and J dropped 0; count of bases not matched to a gene: 3. This CDR3 is built from 15 residues. This CDR3 is CASSFGQGANYGYTF. The CDR3 nucleotides are TGCGCCAGCAGCTTTGGACAGGGCGCTAACTATGGCTACACCTTC. The whole variable domain, remainder taken from reference TRBV5-1 and TRBJ1-2, is KAGVTQTPRYLIKTRGQQVTLSCSPISGHRSVSWYQQTPGQGLQFLFEYFSETQRNKGNFPGRFSGRQFSNSRSEMNVSTLELGDSALYLCASSFGQGANYGYTFGSGTRLTVV.

This clonotype was detected many times. This chain connects TRBV5-1 to TRBJ2-1, with 11 bases lining up with TRBD2. Per germline, CDR1 SGHRS and CDR2 YFSETQ. V gave up 7 bases and J gave up 10 bases; unmatched junction bases: 10. This CDR3 is 14 amino acids long. CDR3 loop: CASSGTSGGGEQFF. The CDR3 bases are TGCGCCAGCTCTGGGACTAGCGGAGGTGGGGAGCAGTTCTTC.

A remark on this clonotype: At one end the junction does not follow the germline gene, possibly because of a read error. This rearrangement joins TRBV14 to TRBJ2-7; the D is unclear. The CDR3 consists of 12 residues. The germline V gene encodes CDR1 SGHDN and CDR2 FVKESK. The DNA of the CDR3 is TGTACCAGCAGCCAAGCTGGCTGCGAGCAGTACTTC. Its protein product is CTSSQAGCEQYF.

As regards this clonotype: A read error may be the cause here, since a much bigger clone is one base away. This rearrangement joins TRBV10-3 to TRBJ1-1, with D possibly being TRBD1 (5 bases). The ends were cut back, 7 bases at V and 1 base at J, with 10 bases in the middle. The CDR3 runs to 13 residues. Looked up from germline, CDR1 is ENHRY and CDR2 is SYGVKD. The CDR3 spells CAITRDGNTEAFF. Written as DNA, the CDR3 is TGTGCCATCACCCGGGACGGGAACACTGAAGCTTTCTTT.

This clonotype was picked up a small number of times. The chain has TRBV6-4 and TRBJ2-3; D may be TRBD1 or TRBD2 (5 bases each). The V gene's germline CDR1 is MRHNA and CDR2 SNTAGT. V lost 3 bases, J lost 5 bases, and 21 bases lay in between. This CDR3 is built from 17 residues. The CDR3 is CASSETGLTVIKDTQYF. The DNA of the CDR3 is TGTGCCAGCAGTGAAACAGGACTTACGGTAATCAAAGATACGCAGTATTTT.

This clonotype was seen at least ten times. The chain uses TRBV5-4 and TRBJ2-3; 11 nucleotides line up with TRBD2. The length of the CDR3 is 17 residues. Looked up from germline, CDR1 is SGHNT and CDR2 is YYREEE (reference sequence). After removal of 2 bases from V and 5 bases from J, the junction contained 10 bases not matched to a gene. The CDR3 spells CASSFAIAGGRVDTQYF. CDR3 bases: TGTGCCAGCAGCTTCGCTATAGCGGGAGGGAGGGTAGATACGCAGTATTTT.

Regarding this clonotype: A read error is possible here, since a much larger clone lies one base away. The V gene is TRBV14, the J gene TRBJ1-1; D not certain. In germline, CDR1 is SGHDN, CDR2 FVKESK. CDR3 length: 13 residues. The CDR3 spells CTSSLTLNTEAFF. The CDR3 bases are TGTACCAGCAGCTTGACCCTGAACACTGAAGCTTTCTTT.

Only one count was recorded for this clonotype. At one boundary the junction diverges from the germline segment, which might be a read error. The rearrangement uses TRBV11-2 and TRBJ2-7; the D is unclear. CDR1 is SGHAT and CDR2 is FQNNGV in the germline V gene. The CDR3 sequence is 12 residues long. The CDR3 spells CASSRRSRKQHF. The CDR3 bases are TGTGCCAGCAGCCGACGTAGTCGCAAGCAGCACTTC.